This T cell receptor (beta chain) was captured in a study of T cell repertoires in cytomegalovirus infection. About the study: The public TCR beta signatures pointed to both CMV infection and matching HLA type. Study results and limitations: Within the response measured ex vivo, HLA-C-restricted CMV-specific TCR beta clonotypes were dominant. Carriage of CMV together with the relevant HLA was identifiable through cumulative public TCR beta family frequency.

TCRdb ran MiXCR on the reads and lists one entry per CDR3 protein. The sample holds some 450,000 distinct CDR3 sequences, 31% seen once. Note on this clonotype: What it recognizes is unknown.

This receptor was obtained from a human donor in good health (CMV status not recorded). Some clones in this sample may be carry-over from other donors' samples. Sequencing was done on a sample of PBMCs.

CDR3 sequence reads: CATALGQGYTGELFF. The CDR3 DNA follows: TGTGCCACAGCGTTGGGACAGGGGTACACCGGGGAGCTGTTTTTT. The chain links TRBV2 to TRBJ2-2, with 10 positions matching TRBD1. The CDR3 covers 15 residues. In germline, CDR1 is SNHLY, CDR2 FYNNEI. The V and J ends lost 10 bases and 3 bases, in that order; junction bases with no gene match: 8.